This entry describes one T cell receptor (beta chain). Its antigen is still unknown. These data come from a study of graft-versus-host responses after intestinal transplantation. The overall study: Those transplanted obtained multivisceral, liver-intestinal, or isolated intestinal grafts.

Here immunoSEQ multiplex PCR was the method, and the copy in TCRdb shows in-frame clones only, minus some. This table has approximately 97,000 clones, 75% to 95% appearing once. The CDR3 totals 11 residues. Germline loops: CDR1 MNHNS, CDR2 SASEGT. This TCR was recovered from a human donor who was the organ donor for an intestinal transplant. The chain employs TRBV6-1 and TRBJ2-5; D not certain. The DNA end favors TRBJ2-7, so the J call may be wrong. Specimen: unstimulated CD4+ T cells sorted from spleen or lymph node cells, collected before transplant. In nucleotides, the CDR3 is TGTGCCAGCAGTGCGTCCTACGAGCAGTACTTC. It is translated as CASSASYEQYF.